This TCR beta chain is from a study of blood T cell repertoires in COVID-19. The protocol was immunoSEQ multiplex PCR, while the TCRdb copy is restricted to in-frame clones and leaves out a portion. The profile shows more than 250,000 clones, roughly 88% of them singletons. The sequenced sample was PBMCs or T cells enriched from blood (not recorded which). The TCR was taken from a woman between 35 and 50 years old with acute COVID-19.

This CDR3 is CASSTGASGYTF. CDR3 coding DNA: TGTGCCAGCAGCACAGGGGCTTCTGGCTACACCTTC. V and J are TRBV12-3 or TRBV12-4 and TRBJ1-2, with 7 bases lining up with TRBD1. V lost 6 bases to trimming and J lost 7 bases; unmatched junction nucleotides: 5. The CDR3 contains 12 residues.